What follows describes a single T cell receptor (beta chain). Its specificity is not known. These data originate in a study of response to subunit inactivated influenza vaccine. Study-level findings and limits: Authors suggested each seasonal influenza vaccination recruits few new T cells.

TCRdb re-analysed the RT-PCR reads in MiXCR, keeping a single row per CDR3 protein. The profile shows a few hundred thousand distinct CDR3 sequences, about 7.2% of them singletons. Trimming removed 5 bases from V and 2 bases from J; junction bases left unmatched: 9. Germline V gene sequence: CDR1 SGHTA, CDR2 FQGNSA. The CDR3 length is 16 residues. The sample in question was PBMCs from blood, obtained around 2 years after vaccination. This TCR derives from a man aged 45 to 70 who received an inactivated influenza vaccine. The V call is TRBV7-2, the J call TRBJ2-3; 8 nucleotides line up with TRBD2. The CDR3 coding sequence is TGTGCCAGCAGCCCCGAGCGGGGGCCCCTCACAGATACGCAGTATTTT. Amino acid sequence: CASSPERGPLTDTQYF. Combining the CDR3 with reference TRBV7-2 and TRBJ2-3 gives the whole variable domain GAGVSQSPSNKVTEKGKDVELRCDPISGHTALYWYRQSLGQGLEFLIYFQGNSAPDKSGLPSDRFSAERTGGSVSTLTIQRTQQEDSAVYLCASSPERGPLTDTQYFGPGTRLTVL.